The rows below give T cell receptor beta chains drawn from one sample of a study of TIL therapy for anti-PD-1-resistant metastatic lung cancer. Profiled with immunoSEQ multiplex PCR; TCRdb holds only in-frame clones, not every one. The sample includes 45,000 to 60,000 clones, around 80% of them seen just once. The sample in question was blood, obtained at baseline. These receptors were obtained from a woman aged 30 to 85 with non-small cell lung cancer. Each CDR3 is given with its conserved first and last residue. Each record gives: clone size, D gene, J gene, V gene, CDR3 protein, CDR3 DNA. D genes are given only for firm matches. Size is stated for part of the rows, as once, few or many counts, or as a class when the clone is expanded.

abundance: NA; d_gene: TRBD2; j_gene: TRBJ2-1; v_gene: TRBV5-1; CDR3aa: CASSTLAGVYNEQFF; CDR3nt: TGCGCCAGCAGCACCCTAGCGGGAGTCTACAATGAGCAGTTCTTC
abundance: NA; d_gene: TRBD2; j_gene: TRBJ2-7; v_gene: TRBV7-2; CDR3aa: CASSPGLAGTYEQYF; CDR3nt: TGTGCCAGCAGCCCCGGACTAGCGGGAACCTACGAGCAGTACTTC
abundance: few; d_gene: NA; j_gene: TRBJ2-2; v_gene: TRBV4-2; CDR3aa: CASSQARAHTGELFF; CDR3nt: TGTGCCAGCAGCCAAGCCCGGGCTCATACCGGGGAGCTGTTTTTT
abundance: NA; d_gene: NA; j_gene: TRBJ1-3; v_gene: TRBV5-1; CDR3aa: CASSLGDASNTIYF; CDR3nt: TGCGCCAGCAGCTTGGGGGACGCTAGTAACACCATATATTTT
abundance: NA; d_gene: TRBD1; j_gene: TRBJ2-2; v_gene: TRBV4-2; CDR3aa: CASSQGDREAGELFF; CDR3nt: TGTGCCAGCAGCCAAGGGGACAGGGAAGCCGGGGAGCTGTTTTTT
abundance: NA; d_gene: NA; j_gene: TRBJ2-1; v_gene: TRBV9; CDR3aa: CASSPGAGATYNEQFF; CDR3nt: TGTGCCAGCAGCCCAGGAGCGGGCGCCACCTACAATGAGCAGTTCTTC
abundance: NA; d_gene: NA; j_gene: TRBJ1-1; v_gene: TRBV6-5; CDR3aa: CASGGYAGANTEAFF; CDR3nt: TGTGCCAGCGGGGGCTACGCGGGGGCGAACACTGAAGCTTTCTTT
abundance: few; d_gene: TRBD1; j_gene: TRBJ1-3; v_gene: TRBV2; CDR3aa: CASRTGGGNTIYF; CDR3nt: TGTGCCAGCAGGACAGGGGGTGGAAACACCATATATTTT
abundance: NA; d_gene: NA; j_gene: TRBJ1-4; v_gene: TRBV27; CDR3aa: CASSFGANEKLFF; CDR3nt: TGTGCCAGCAGTTTCGGCGCTAATGAAAAACTGTTTTTT
abundance: NA; d_gene: TRBD2; j_gene: TRBJ2-1; v_gene: TRBV6-6; CDR3aa: CASSYSGTSGSYEQFF; CDR3nt: TGTGCCAGCAGTTACTCTGGGACTAGCGGGAGCTATGAGCAGTTCTTC
abundance: NA; d_gene: NA; j_gene: TRBJ2-1; v_gene: TRBV4-1; CDR3aa: CASSAGRSGRGPYNEQFF; CDR3nt: TGCGCCAGCAGCGCTGGACGCTCGGGGCGGGGGCCATACAATGAGCAGTTCTTC
abundance: once; d_gene: TRBD2; j_gene: TRBJ2-5; v_gene: TRBV19; CDR3aa: CASSDIAGVRETQYF; CDR3nt: TGTGCCAGTAGTGATATAGCGGGAGTCAGGGAGACCCAGTACTTC
abundance: NA; d_gene: TRBD2; j_gene: TRBJ2-7; v_gene: TRBV5-1; CDR3aa: CASSPLAGGSYEQYF; CDR3nt: TGCGCCAGCAGCCCTCTAGCGGGGGGGAGTTACGAGCAGTACTTC
abundance: NA; d_gene: NA; j_gene: TRBJ2-5; v_gene: TRBV5-1; CDR3aa: CASSLGQAMETQYF; CDR3nt: TGCGCCAGCAGCTTGGGGCAGGCGATGGAGACCCAGTACTTC
abundance: NA; d_gene: NA; j_gene: TRBJ2-5; v_gene: TRBV7-9; CDR3aa: CASSLDDSQETQYF; CDR3nt: TGTGCCAGCAGCTTAGATGACAGCCAAGAGACCCAGTACTTC
abundance: once; d_gene: NA; j_gene: TRBJ1-1; v_gene: TRBV7-2; CDR3aa: CASSLTTRTEAFF; CDR3nt: TGTGCCAGCAGCCTAACTACTCGGACTGAAGCTTTCTTT
abundance: once; d_gene: TRBD2; j_gene: TRBJ2-1; v_gene: TRBV7-2; CDR3aa: CASSLGRGGIYNEQFF; CDR3nt: TGTGCCAGCAGCTTAGGTCGGGGGGGGATATACAATGAGCAGTTCTTC
abundance: NA; d_gene: TRBD1; j_gene: TRBJ2-7; v_gene: TRBV5-4; CDR3aa: CASSLDRAYEQYF; CDR3nt: TGTGCCAGCAGCTTAGACAGGGCCTACGAGCAGTACTTC
abundance: NA; d_gene: TRBD1; j_gene: TRBJ1-4; v_gene: TRBV7-2; CDR3aa: CASSLQGVYEKLFF; CDR3nt: TGTGCCAGCAGCTTACAGGGGGTTTATGAAAAACTGTTTTTT
abundance: NA; d_gene: NA; j_gene: TRBJ2-2; v_gene: TRBV18; CDR3aa: CASSRDLPGGELFF; CDR3nt: TGTGCCAGCTCACGGGACCTCCCGGGCGGGGAGCTGTTTTTT
abundance: few; d_gene: NA; j_gene: TRBJ1-5; v_gene: TRBV10-2; CDR3aa: CASSESTENSNQPQHF; CDR3nt: TGCGCCAGCAGTGAGTCGACAGAAAATAGCAATCAGCCCCAGCATTTT
abundance: NA; d_gene: NA; j_gene: TRBJ2-7; v_gene: TRBV6-5; CDR3aa: CASSRDGHSYEQYF; CDR3nt: TGTGCCAGCAGTCGGGACGGACACTCCTACGAGCAGTACTTC
abundance: NA; d_gene: NA; j_gene: TRBJ2-5; v_gene: TRBV20-1; CDR3aa: CSASGFETQYF; CDR3nt: TGCAGTGCTTCCGGATTTGAGACCCAGTACTTC
abundance: NA; d_gene: NA; j_gene: TRBJ2-2; v_gene: TRBV12-5; CDR3aa: CASSRGASGELFF; CDR3nt: TGTGCTAGTTCTAGAGGGGCTTCCGGGGAGCTGTTTTTT
abundance: NA; d_gene: NA; j_gene: TRBJ1-1; v_gene: TRBV7-2; CDR3aa: CASSLDAPSPAEAFF; CDR3nt: TGTGCCAGCAGCTTAGACGCACCCAGCCCCGCTGAAGCTTTCTTT
abundance: NA; d_gene: TRBD1; j_gene: TRBJ1-2; v_gene: TRBV5-4; CDR3aa: CASSLQGGGGLYYGYTF; CDR3nt: TGTGCCAGCAGCTTGCAGGGAGGGGGCGGACTTTACTATGGCTACACCTTC
abundance: NA; d_gene: NA; j_gene: TRBJ1-4; v_gene: TRBV5-1; CDR3aa: CASSSDGFATNEKLFF; CDR3nt: TGCGCCAGCAGCTCCGACGGATTTGCAACTAATGAAAAACTGTTTTTT
abundance: hyperexpanded; d_gene: NA; j_gene: TRBJ1-2; v_gene: TRBV9; CDR3aa: CASSSSDSYTF; CDR3nt: TGTGCCAGCAGCTCTAGTGACAGCTACACCTTC
abundance: once; d_gene: NA; j_gene: TRBJ1-2; v_gene: TRBV6-6; CDR3aa: CASTEMGRDGYTF; CDR3nt: TGTGCCAGCACCGAGATGGGCAGAGACGGCTACACCTTC
abundance: NA; d_gene: NA; j_gene: TRBJ2-7; v_gene: TRBV6-6; CDR3aa: CASRYRVSGEQYF; CDR3nt: TGTGCCAGCAGATACAGGGTGTCGGGCGAGCAGTACTTC
abundance: NA; d_gene: NA; j_gene: TRBJ1-5; v_gene: TRBV5-1; CDR3aa: CASSLLGEINQPQHF; CDR3nt: TGCGCCAGCAGCTTGCTGGGAGAAATCAATCAGCCCCAGCATTTT
abundance: once; d_gene: TRBD1; j_gene: TRBJ1-6; v_gene: TRBV2; CDR3aa: CASEEQGSQGPLHF; CDR3nt: TGTGCCAGCGAAGAACAGGGGTCTCAGGGACCCCTCCACTTT
abundance: few; d_gene: NA; j_gene: TRBJ1-6; v_gene: TRBV30; CDR3aa: CAWRVGRSPLHF; CDR3nt: TGTGCCTGGAGGGTCGGCCGTTCACCCCTCCACTTT
abundance: NA; d_gene: NA; j_gene: TRBJ1-1; v_gene: TRBV7-9; CDR3aa: CASSLAGPDSAEAFF; CDR3nt: TGTGCCAGCAGCCTCGCCGGGCCCGATAGCGCTGAAGCTTTCTTT
abundance: few; d_gene: TRBD1; j_gene: TRBJ1-2; v_gene: TRBV5-4; CDR3aa: CASSAGQGFVMGYTF; CDR3nt: TGTGCCAGCAGCGCGGGACAGGGTTTCGTGATGGGCTACACCTTC
abundance: NA; d_gene: NA; j_gene: TRBJ2-2; v_gene: TRBV4-3; CDR3aa: CASSQEVLPVGELFF; CDR3nt: TGCGCCAGCAGCCAAGAGGTGCTACCGGTCGGGGAGCTGTTTTTT
abundance: NA; d_gene: NA; j_gene: TRBJ2-7; v_gene: TRBV27; CDR3aa: CASSPTPFAPATYEQYF; CDR3nt: TGTGCCAGCAGTCCCACCCCTTTTGCACCGGCGACCTACGAGCAGTACTTC
abundance: NA; d_gene: NA; j_gene: TRBJ2-1; v_gene: TRBV5-1; CDR3aa: CASSHETWGEQFF; CDR3nt: TGCGCCAGCAGCCACGAGACCTGGGGTGAGCAGTTCTTC
abundance: NA; d_gene: TRBD2; j_gene: TRBJ2-5; v_gene: TRBV28; CDR3aa: CASSPGTSGGEETQYF; CDR3nt: TGTGCCAGCAGTCCCGGGACTAGCGGGGGGGAAGAGACCCAGTACTTC
abundance: NA; d_gene: TRBD1; j_gene: TRBJ2-7; v_gene: TRBV18; CDR3aa: CASSPTTGTEQYF; CDR3nt: TGTGCCAGCTCACCAACGACAGGGACCGAGCAGTACTTC
abundance: NA; d_gene: NA; j_gene: TRBJ2-7; v_gene: TRBV7-9; CDR3aa: CASSSQGDEQYF; CDR3nt: TGTGCCAGCAGCTCCCAGGGAGACGAGCAGTACTTC
abundance: NA; d_gene: NA; j_gene: TRBJ2-7; v_gene: TRBV5-4; CDR3aa: CASSAYLRDLPAYEQYF; CDR3nt: TGTGCCAGCAGCGCTTACCTTCGGGACCTACCCGCCTACGAGCAGTACTTC
abundance: NA; d_gene: NA; j_gene: TRBJ2-2; v_gene: TRBV5-5; CDR3aa: CASSSFPGVDTGELFF; CDR3nt: TGTGCCAGCAGCTCCTTTCCGGGAGTTGACACCGGGGAGCTGTTTTTT
abundance: NA; d_gene: NA; j_gene: TRBJ2-2; v_gene: TRBV19; CDR3aa: CASSIGQPGELFF; CDR3nt: TGTGCCAGTAGTATTGGCCAGCCCGGGGAGCTGTTTTTT
abundance: NA; d_gene: NA; j_gene: TRBJ2-5; v_gene: TRBV4-1; CDR3aa: CASSQEFQETQYF; CDR3nt: TGCGCCAGCAGCCAAGAATTTCAAGAGACCCAGTACTTC
abundance: NA; d_gene: NA; j_gene: TRBJ1-5; v_gene: TRBV7-2; CDR3aa: CASSAGTPNQPQHF; CDR3nt: TGTGCCAGCAGCGCCGGGACACCGAATCAGCCCCAGCATTTT
abundance: NA; d_gene: TRBD2; j_gene: TRBJ2-3; v_gene: TRBV10-3; CDR3aa: CAIGRILAGGPGTDTQYF; CDR3nt: TGTGCCATCGGCCGGATTCTAGCGGGGGGGCCGGGCACAGATACGCAGTATTTT
abundance: NA; d_gene: TRBD1; j_gene: TRBJ2-5; v_gene: TRBV7-9; CDR3aa: CASSRGQAQETQYF; CDR3nt: TGTGCCAGCAGCCGCGGACAGGCCCAAGAGACCCAGTACTTC
abundance: NA; d_gene: NA; j_gene: TRBJ1-3; v_gene: TRBV10-3; CDR3aa: CAISEAGELSGNTIYF; CDR3nt: TGTGCCATCAGTGAGGCAGGGGAGCTCTCTGGAAACACCATATATTTT
abundance: few; d_gene: NA; j_gene: TRBJ2-7; v_gene: TRBV9; CDR3aa: CASSSSWVQGEQYF; CDR3nt: TGTGCCAGCAGCAGTAGCTGGGTCCAGGGCGAGCAGTACTTC